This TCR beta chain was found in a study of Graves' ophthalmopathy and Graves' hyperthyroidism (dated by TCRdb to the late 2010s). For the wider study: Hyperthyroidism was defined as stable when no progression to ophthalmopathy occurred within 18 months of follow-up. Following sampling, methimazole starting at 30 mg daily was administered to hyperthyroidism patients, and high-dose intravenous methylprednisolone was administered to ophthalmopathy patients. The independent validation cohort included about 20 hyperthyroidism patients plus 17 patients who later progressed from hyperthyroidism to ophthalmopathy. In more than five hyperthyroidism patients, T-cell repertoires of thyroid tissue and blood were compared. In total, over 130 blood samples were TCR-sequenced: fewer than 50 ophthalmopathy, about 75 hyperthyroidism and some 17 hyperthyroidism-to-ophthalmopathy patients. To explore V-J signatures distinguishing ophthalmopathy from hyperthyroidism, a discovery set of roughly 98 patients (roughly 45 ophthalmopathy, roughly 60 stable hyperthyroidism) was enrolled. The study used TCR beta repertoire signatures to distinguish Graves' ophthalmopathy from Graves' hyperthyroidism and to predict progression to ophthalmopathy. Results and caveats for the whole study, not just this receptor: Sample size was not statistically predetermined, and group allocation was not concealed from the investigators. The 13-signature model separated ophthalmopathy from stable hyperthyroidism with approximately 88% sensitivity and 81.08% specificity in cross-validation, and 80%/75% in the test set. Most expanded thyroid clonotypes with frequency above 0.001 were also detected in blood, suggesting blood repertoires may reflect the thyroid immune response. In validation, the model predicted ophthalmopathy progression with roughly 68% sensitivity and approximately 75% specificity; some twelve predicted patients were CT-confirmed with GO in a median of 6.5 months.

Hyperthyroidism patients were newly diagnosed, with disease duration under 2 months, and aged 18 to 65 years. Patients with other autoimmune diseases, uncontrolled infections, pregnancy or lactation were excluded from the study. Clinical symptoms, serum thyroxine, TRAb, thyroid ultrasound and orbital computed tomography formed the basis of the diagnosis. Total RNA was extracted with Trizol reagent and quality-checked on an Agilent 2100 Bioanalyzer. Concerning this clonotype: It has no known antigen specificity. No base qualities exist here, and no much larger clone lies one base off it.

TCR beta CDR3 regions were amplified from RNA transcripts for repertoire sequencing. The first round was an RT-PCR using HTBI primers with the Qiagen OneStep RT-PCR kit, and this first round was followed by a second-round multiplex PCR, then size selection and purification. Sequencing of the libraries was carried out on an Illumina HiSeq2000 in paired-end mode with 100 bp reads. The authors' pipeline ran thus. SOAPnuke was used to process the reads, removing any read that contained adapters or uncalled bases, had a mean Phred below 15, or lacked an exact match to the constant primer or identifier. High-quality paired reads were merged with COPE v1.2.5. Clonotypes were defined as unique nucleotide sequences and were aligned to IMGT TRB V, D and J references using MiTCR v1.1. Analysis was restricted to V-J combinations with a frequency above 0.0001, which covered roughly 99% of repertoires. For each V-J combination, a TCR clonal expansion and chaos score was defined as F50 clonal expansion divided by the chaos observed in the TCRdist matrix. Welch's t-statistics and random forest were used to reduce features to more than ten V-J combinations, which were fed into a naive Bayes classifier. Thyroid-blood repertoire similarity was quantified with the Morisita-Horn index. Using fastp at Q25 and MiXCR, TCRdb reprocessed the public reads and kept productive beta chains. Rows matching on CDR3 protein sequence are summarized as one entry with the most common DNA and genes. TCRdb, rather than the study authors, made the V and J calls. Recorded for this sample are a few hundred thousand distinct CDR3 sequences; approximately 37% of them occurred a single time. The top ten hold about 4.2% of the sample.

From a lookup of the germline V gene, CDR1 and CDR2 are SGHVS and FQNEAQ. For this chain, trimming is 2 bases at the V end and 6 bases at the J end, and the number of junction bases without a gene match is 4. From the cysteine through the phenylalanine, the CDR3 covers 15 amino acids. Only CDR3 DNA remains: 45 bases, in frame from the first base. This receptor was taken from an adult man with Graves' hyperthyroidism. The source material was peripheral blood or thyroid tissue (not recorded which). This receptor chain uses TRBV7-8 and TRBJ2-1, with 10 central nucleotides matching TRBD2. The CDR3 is CASSLRLAGVNEQFF. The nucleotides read TGTGCCAGCAGCTTACGTCTAGCGGGGGTCAATGAGCAGTTCTTC.